The present TCR beta chain was sequenced within a study of blood T cell repertoires in COVID-19. Overall study context: Acute and convalescent COVID-19 specimens originated in the United States, Italy and Spain. Nucleic acid was either cDNA or gDNA, and it came from T cells, B-cell-depleted T cells, or PBMCs.

Per the authors' pipeline: Scientists estimated how many nucleated cells there were by amplifying reference gene primers. The assay was immunoSEQ multiplex PCR, and TCRdb's table has in-frame clones only and misses some. D and trimming were read from the DNA, whereas the V and J calls and clone size are those reported in that table. The data hold around 45,000 clones, with about 90% observed a single time. This CDR3 is 15 amino acids long. Deletions cut 2 bases from V and 1 base from J, with 12 bases between. The germline gives CDR1 MNHNS, CDR2 SASEGT. This receptor was taken from a man older than 75 with acute or convalescent COVID-19. V and J are TRBV6-1 and TRBJ2-7; tentatively, D is TRBD2 (5 bases). Material: peripheral blood. DNA of the CDR3: TGTGCCAGCAGTGAAAGAGGGCTGGGGTCCTACGAGCAGTACTTC. The encoded protein is CASSERGLGSYEQYF.